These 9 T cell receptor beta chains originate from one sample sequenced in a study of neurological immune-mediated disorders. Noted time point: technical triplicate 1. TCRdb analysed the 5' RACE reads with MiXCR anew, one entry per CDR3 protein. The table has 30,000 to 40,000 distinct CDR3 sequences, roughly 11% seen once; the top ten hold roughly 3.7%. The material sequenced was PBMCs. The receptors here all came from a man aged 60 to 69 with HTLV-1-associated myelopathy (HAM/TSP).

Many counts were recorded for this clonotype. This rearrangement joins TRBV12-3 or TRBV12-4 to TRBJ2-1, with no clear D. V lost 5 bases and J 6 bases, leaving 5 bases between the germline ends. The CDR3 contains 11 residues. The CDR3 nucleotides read TGTGCCAGCAGTCGCTCCAATGAGCAGTTCTTC. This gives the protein CASSRSNEQFF.

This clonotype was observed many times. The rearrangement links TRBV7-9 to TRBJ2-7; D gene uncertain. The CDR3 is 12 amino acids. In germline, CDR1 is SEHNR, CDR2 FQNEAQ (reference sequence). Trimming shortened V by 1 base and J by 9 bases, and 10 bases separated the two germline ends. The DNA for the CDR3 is TGTGCCAGCAGCTTAGTCGACGGACGGCAGTACTTC. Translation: CASSLVDGRQYF.

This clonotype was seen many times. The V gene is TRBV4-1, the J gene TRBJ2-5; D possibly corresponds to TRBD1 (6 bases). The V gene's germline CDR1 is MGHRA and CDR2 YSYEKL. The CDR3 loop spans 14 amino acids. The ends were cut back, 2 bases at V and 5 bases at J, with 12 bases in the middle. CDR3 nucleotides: TGCGCCAGCAGCCAACAGGGGAACAGGGAGACCCAGTACTTC. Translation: CASSQQGNRETQYF.

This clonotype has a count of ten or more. The CDR3 sequence is CASSPQDSATNEKLFF. In DNA, the CDR3 is TGCGCCAGCAGCCCGCAGGACAGTGCAACTAATGAAAAACTGTTTTTT. This chain links TRBV5-1 with TRBJ1-4; tentatively, D is TRBD1 (6 bases). Trimming cost V 4 bases and J 0 bases, with 13 bases left between them. Germline V gene lookup returns CDR1 SGHRS and CDR2 YFSETQ. This CDR3 has 16 residues. Filled out from reference TRBV5-1 and TRBJ1-4, the complete variable domain reads KAGVTQTPRYLIKTRGQQVTLSCSPISGHRSVSWYQQTPGQGLQFLFEYFSETQRNKGNFPGRFSGRQFSNSRSEMNVSTLELGDSALYLCASSPQDSATNEKLFFGSGTQLSVL.

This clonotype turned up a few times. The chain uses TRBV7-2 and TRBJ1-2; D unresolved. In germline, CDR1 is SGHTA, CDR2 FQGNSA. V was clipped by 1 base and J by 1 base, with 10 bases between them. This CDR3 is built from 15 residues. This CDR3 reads CASSLGRGFNYGYTF. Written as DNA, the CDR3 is TGTGCCAGCAGCTTAGGACGTGGGTTTAACTATGGCTACACCTTC.

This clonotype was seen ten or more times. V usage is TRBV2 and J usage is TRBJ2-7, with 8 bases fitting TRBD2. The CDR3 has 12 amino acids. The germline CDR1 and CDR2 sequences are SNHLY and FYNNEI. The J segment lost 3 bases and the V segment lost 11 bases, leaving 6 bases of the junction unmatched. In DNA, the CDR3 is TGTGCCTTACAACGGGGGGGCTACGAGCAGTACTTC. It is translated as CALQRGGYEQYF.

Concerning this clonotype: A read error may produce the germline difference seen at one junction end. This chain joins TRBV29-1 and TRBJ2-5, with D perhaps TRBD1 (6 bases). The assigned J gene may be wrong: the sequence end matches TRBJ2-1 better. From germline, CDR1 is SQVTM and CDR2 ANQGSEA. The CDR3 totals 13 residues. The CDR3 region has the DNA TGTGCTAGTACAGGGTGGCCCAGAGACACCCAGTTCTTC. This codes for CASTGWPRDTQFF.

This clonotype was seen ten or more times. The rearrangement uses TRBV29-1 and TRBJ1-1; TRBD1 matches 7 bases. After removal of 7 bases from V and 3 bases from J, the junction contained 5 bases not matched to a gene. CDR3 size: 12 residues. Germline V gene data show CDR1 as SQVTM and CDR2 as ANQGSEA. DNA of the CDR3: TGCAGCGCTTCCCAGGGGGACACTGAAGCTTTCTTT. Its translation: CSASQGDTEAFF. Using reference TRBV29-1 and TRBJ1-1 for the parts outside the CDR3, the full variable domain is SAVISQKPSRDICQRGTSLTIQCQVDSQVTMMFWYRQQPGQSLTLIATANQGSEATYESGFVIDKFPISRPNLTFSTLTVSNMSPEDSSIYLCSASQGDTEAFFGQGTRLTVV.

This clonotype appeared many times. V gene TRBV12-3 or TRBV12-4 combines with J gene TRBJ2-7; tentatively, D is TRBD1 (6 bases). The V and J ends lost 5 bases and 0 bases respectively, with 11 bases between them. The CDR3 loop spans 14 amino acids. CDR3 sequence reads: CASSRTGPSYEQYF. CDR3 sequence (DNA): TGTGCCAGCAGTAGAACAGGGCCCTCCTACGAGCAGTACTTC.